This record covers a single T cell receptor (beta chain). Clones were sequenced by immunoSEQ multiplex PCR, and TCRdb holds only the in-frame ones, with some missing. The sample records about 230,000 clones, 80% to 90% being singletons. V shed 0 bases and J 6 bases; nucleotides not matched to a gene: 5. Germline assignment: CDR1 GTSNPN and CDR2 SVGIG (reference sequence). This CDR3 has 14 residues. The record originates from a study of blood T cell repertoires in COVID-19. Overall study: Sites in the United States, Italy and Spain provided acute and convalescent COVID-19 samples.

The clonotype comes from a woman of 80 years or more with COVID-19, enrolled during active disease. The sample consisted of peripheral blood. V usage is TRBV30 and J usage is TRBJ2-3, with 8 nucleotides matching TRBD2. This CDR3 reads CAWSVRGGSDTQYF. DNA for the CDR3: TGTGCCTGGAGTGTGCGCGGGGGGTCCGATACGCAGTATTTT.